Presented here are 31 T cell receptor beta chains from one specimen sequenced in a study of cytomegalovirus exposure and HLA in healthy donors. The PCR had 60 Vbeta and 13 Jbeta primers. Only in-frame clones appear in the TCRdb table, and some are missing; sequencing was by immunoSEQ multiplex PCR. Of 210,000 or so clones in the sample, just under 85% are singletons; the top ten hold about 0.6%. Material for sequencing was PBMCs. Every receptor here comes from a woman in her thirties or forties in good health and CMV-seronegative.

In this sample, this clone turned up once. The chain couples TRBV11-2 to TRBJ1-2; D gene unclear. Germline V gives CDR1 SGHAT, CDR2 FQNNGV. V dropped 5 bases and J dropped 2 bases, with 12 bases sitting between them. CDR3 length: 14 residues. The CDR3 DNA reads as TGTGCCAGCAGCCCCGGTCCGCTGAACTATGGCTACACCTTC. The encoded protein is CASSPGPLNYGYTF.

The chain couples TRBV5-1 to TRBJ2-1; 7 bases align to TRBD2. The CDR3 loop spans 15 amino acids. In germline, CDR1 is SGHRS, CDR2 YFSETQ. J gave up 5 bases and V 0 bases, and 5 bases lay outside the gene matches. DNA of the CDR3: TGCGCCAGCAGCTTGGAGCCGGGGGGAAACAATGAGCAGTTCTTC. It translates to CASSLEPGGNNEQFF.

As DNA, the CDR3 is TGTGCCACCAGCAGAGAGGGCCTCGCAGGCGAGCAGTACTTC. Amino acid sequence: CATSREGLAGEQYF. The rearrangement uses TRBV15 and TRBJ2-7; D is ambiguous. With 0 bases removed from V and 6 bases from J, the gap between germline ends came to 12 bases. There are 14 residues in the CDR3. Germline loops: CDR1 LNHNV, CDR2 YYDKDF (reference sequence). Full variable domain (missing parts from reference TRBV15 and TRBJ2-7): DAMVIQNPRYQVTQFGKPVTLSCSQTLNHNVMYWYQQKSSQAPKLLFHYYDKDFNNEADTPDNFQSRRPNTSFCFLDIRSPGLGDTAMYLCATSREGLAGEQYFGPGTRLTVT.

The genes are TRBV6-5 and TRBJ2-1, with 11 bases fitting TRBD2. Trimming cost V 6 bases and J 7 bases; bases outside gene matches: 8. CDR1 and CDR2 from the germline V gene are MNHEY and SVGAGI. The CDR3 is 15 residues long. In nucleotides, the CDR3 is TGTGCCAGCAGCACACTAGCGGGGGAAGGGAATGAGCAGTTCTTC. This translates into CASSTLAGEGNEQFF.

The chain recombines TRBV7-2 with TRBJ1-6; a possible D gene is TRBD1 (5 bases). Germline-derived CDR1 and CDR2 are SGHTA and FQGNSA. With 3 bases removed from V and 9 bases from J, the gap between germline ends came to 12 bases. The CDR3 has 14 amino acids. In DNA form, the CDR3 reads TGTGCCAGCAGCTTCCCAGGGCTCGGTTCACCCCTCCACTTT. This encodes CASSFPGLGSPLHF.

This chain joins TRBV11-1 and TRBJ2-1; 9 positions agree with TRBD2. With 8 bases clipped from V and 9 bases from J, the junction kept 5 bases outside the gene matches. CDR1 is SGHAT and CDR2 is FQDESV in the germline V gene (reference sequence). CDR3 size: 12 residues. This chain's CDR3 is CASRASGAEQFF. DNA for the CDR3: TGTGCCAGCCGGGCTAGCGGGGCTGAGCAGTTCTTC.

Details on this clone: At one of its ends the junction is not consistent with the germline gene, which may arise from a read error. The chain has TRBV7-7 and TRBJ2-3; 11 bases align to TRBD1. The CDR3 loop spans 14 amino acids. The germline V gene encodes CDR1 SSHAT and CDR2 FNYEAQ (reference sequence). The CDR3 DNA follows: TGTGCTAGCAGCTCGGGACAGGGGGCAGATACGCAGTATTTT. It specifies CASSSGQGADTQYF. The full variable domain, with the rest looked up from reference TRBV7-7 and TRBJ2-3, is GAGVSQSPRYKVTKRGQDVTLRCDPISSHATLYWYQQALGQGPEFLTYFNYEAQPDKSGLPSDRFSAERPEGSISTLTIQRTEQRDSAMYRCASSSGQGADTQYFGPGTRLTVL.

The chain uses TRBV10-1 and TRBJ2-3, with D unclear. Trimming took off 4 bases at V and 0 bases at J, with 8 bases between the two ends. This CDR3 is 14 amino acids long. Germline CDR1 WNHNN, CDR2 SYGVQD (reference sequence). The chain's CDR3 is CASSGGTSTDTQYF. The DNA of the CDR3 is TGCGCCAGCAGTGGAGGTACTAGCACAGATACGCAGTATTTT.

V and J are TRBV5-4 and TRBJ1-2; D gene unclear. The CDR3 sequence is 14 residues long. The V end lost 0 bases, the J end lost 5 bases, and 11 bases lay between the germline ends. Germline V gene sequence: CDR1 SGHNT, CDR2 YYREEE (reference sequence). CDR3 loop: CASSLDPTLYGYTF. CDR3 sequence (DNA): TGTGCCAGCAGCTTGGACCCAACTCTGTATGGCTACACCTTC.

This chain links TRBV30 with TRBJ1-1; 9 bases fit TRBD1. Trimming removed 1 base from V and 2 bases from J; junction bases left unmatched: 5. The germline V gene has CDR1 GTSNPN and CDR2 SVGIG (reference sequence). This CDR3 is 15 amino acids long. CDR3 residues: CAWSGTGETNTEAFF. CDR3 bases: TGTGCCTGGAGTGGGACAGGGGAAACCAACACTGAAGCTTTCTTT.

The V and J genes are TRBV6-5 and TRBJ1-2, with 9 bases identical to TRBD1. The CDR3 is made up of 14 amino acids. Germline V gives CDR1 MNHEY, CDR2 SVGAGI. V was clipped by 2 bases and J by 7 bases; unmatched bases: 5. CDR3 nucleotide sequence: TGTGCCAGCAGTTACACGGGACAGGGTAGTGGCTACACCTTC. Its translation is CASSYTGQGSGYTF.

V usage is TRBV12-1 and J usage is TRBJ2-5; TRBD2 reflects the table's D call only, with no check against the DNA. TRBV12-1 is deemed a pseudogene. CDR3 length equals 17 residues. CDR3 residues: CASSSGLGWMVQETQYF. In DNA form, the CDR3 reads TGTGCCAGCAGCTCCGGACTAGGTTGGATGGTCCAAGAGACCCAGTACTTC.

V and J are TRBV6-6 and TRBJ2-7, with a tentative D call TRBD1 (6 bases). Per germline, CDR1 MNHNY and CDR2 SVGAGI (reference sequence). V was trimmed by 4 bases and J by 5 bases, leaving 12 bases between them. This CDR3 comprises 13 residues. The CDR3 DNA sequence: TGTGCCAGCAGTTGGGGGCTATCCAACGAGCAGTACTTC. Amino acids: CASSWGLSNEQYF.

The V gene is TRBV19, the J gene TRBJ1-1, with D tentatively TRBD1 (5 bases). There are 13 residues in the CDR3. Per germline, CDR1 LNHDA and CDR2 SQIVND (reference sequence). Trimming cost V 3 bases and J 5 bases, with 10 bases left between them. CDR3 amino acids: CASSIVRGTEAFF. The CDR3 nucleotides are TGTGCCAGTAGTATTGTTAGGGGAACTGAAGCTTTCTTT.

The chain recombines TRBV5-1 with TRBJ1-1; D gene ambiguous. CDR3 size: 15 residues. The V gene's germline CDR1 is SGHRS and CDR2 YFSETQ. Trimming removed 0 bases from V and 0 bases from J, with 9 bases in between. The CDR3 protein is CASSLEVALNTEAFF. The CDR3 bases are TGCGCCAGCAGCTTGGAAGTAGCTTTGAACACTGAAGCTTTCTTT. Full variable domain (remainder filled in from reference TRBV5-1 and TRBJ1-1): KAGVTQTPRYLIKTRGQQVTLSCSPISGHRSVSWYQQTPGQGLQFLFEYFSETQRNKGNFPGRFSGRQFSNSRSEMNVSTLELGDSALYLCASSLEVALNTEAFFGQGTRLTVV.

This clone showed up just once. This sequence joins TRBV2 and TRBJ1-1; a possible D gene is TRBD1 (6 bases). There are 14 residues in the CDR3. The V end lost 6 bases, the J end lost 1 base, and 12 bases lay between the germline ends. Germline lookup yields CDR1 SNHLY and CDR2 FYNNEI. In DNA, the CDR3 is TGTGCCAGCAGCTCGGACAGACAGAACACTGAAGCTTTCTTT. This codes for CASSSDRQNTEAFF.

The gene calls are TRBV4-2 and TRBJ2-7, with D tentatively TRBD1 (5 bases). Germline V gene data show CDR1 as LGHNA and CDR2 as YNFKEQ. This CDR3 spans 13 amino acids. V was cut by 0 bases and J by 7 bases, with 10 bases left in between. The CDR3 region has the DNA TGTGCCAGCAGCCAAGATAGGGGCACAGAGCAGTACTTC. Protein: CASSQDRGTEQYF.

The chain carries TRBV19 and TRBJ2-7; the match to TRBD1 covers 9 bases. This CDR3 has 15 residues. The junction had 6 bases not matched to a gene; V was cut back by 6 bases and J by 0 bases. The germline V gene encodes CDR1 LNHDA and CDR2 SQIVND (reference sequence). CDR3 DNA sequence: TGTGCCAGTAGCAAAGGGACAGGGTCCTCCTACGAGCAGTACTTC. Protein product: CASSKGTGSSYEQYF.

Notes on this clone: Other DNA sequences from this sample encode an identical CDR3 as well. The V call is TRBV6-5, the J call TRBJ2-3, with D unclear. The CDR3 spans 14 residues. V shed 0 bases and J shed 1 base, with 5 bases lying between them. Germline CDR1 reads MNHEY; CDR2 reads SVGAGI. CDR3 protein: CASSYSTGTDTQYF. The DNA for the CDR3 is TGTGCCAGCAGTTACTCGACTGGCACAGATACGCAGTATTTT.

This sequence joins TRBV29-1 and TRBJ2-1, with 10 nucleotides matching TRBD1. Unmatched junction bases numbered 8, after V lost 3 bases and J lost 9 bases. Germline-derived CDR1 and CDR2 are SQVTM and ANQGSEA. This CDR3 is built from 14 residues. The CDR3 bases are TGCAGCGTTGACCGGGACAGGGGTCTCGGTGAGCAGTTCTTC. Its protein product is CSVDRDRGLGEQFF.

J is TRBJ1-2 and V is TRBV11-2, with 7 bases lining up with TRBD1. The CDR3 covers 13 residues. Germline V gene sequence: CDR1 SGHAT, CDR2 FQNNGV. Germline trimming cut 4 bases from V and 6 bases from J; bases unmatched to any gene: 5. CDR3 protein: CASSSPGQDGYTF. DNA of the CDR3: TGTGCCAGCAGCTCGCCCGGACAGGATGGCTACACCTTC.

The rearrangement joins TRBV15 to TRBJ2-7, with D possibly TRBD2 on 6 matching bases. Germline V gene sequence: CDR1 LNHNV, CDR2 YYDKDF (reference sequence). This CDR3 spans 14 amino acids. Deletions cut 6 bases from V and 3 bases from J, with 15 bases between. The CDR3 loop reads CATSPRGLHYEQYF. The CDR3 bases are TGTGCCACCAGTCCGCGGGGCCTCCACTACGAGCAGTACTTC.

This chain links TRBV7-3 with TRBJ1-1; D call uncertain. Trimming pared 8 bases from V and 2 bases from J, leaving 24 bases between. Germline values: CDR1 SGHTA, CDR2 FQGTGA. The CDR3 length is 17 residues. CDR3 loop: CASSAGRAVHFNTEAFF. In nucleotides, the CDR3 is TGTGCCAGCTCGGCCGGGCGGGCAGTCCATTTCAACACTGAAGCTTTCTTT.

This chain uses TRBV2 with TRBJ1-5; tentative D call: TRBD1 (6 bases). CDR1 is SNHLY and CDR2 is FYNNEI in the germline V gene. The CDR3 totals 16 residues. The ends were cut back, 6 bases at V and 0 bases at J, with 15 bases in the middle. CDR3 loop: CASRATGVYSNQPQHF. In DNA, the CDR3 is TGTGCCAGCAGAGCGACAGGCGTCTATAGCAATCAGCCCCAGCATTTT.

This clone showed up just once. This chain links TRBV28 with TRBJ2-3; 7 bases agree with TRBD1. This CDR3 is built from 15 residues. Per germline, CDR1 MDHEN and CDR2 SYDVKM. With V trimmed by 7 bases and J by 2 bases, 9 bases remained unmatched. CDR3 coding DNA: TGTGCCAGCACGACCTGGGGACAGACCACAGATACGCAGTATTTT. It codes for CASTTWGQTTDTQYF.

Of note for this clone: The junction does not match germline at one end; this may be a read error. This chain joins TRBV30 and TRBJ2-7, with TRBD1 as a possible D gene (6 bases). This CDR3 spans 10 amino acids. Germline CDR1 reads GTSNPN; CDR2 reads SVGIG (reference sequence). CDR3 loop: CAWDRDTRAF. CDR3 DNA: TGTGCCTGGGACCGGGACACTAGGGCCTTC.

V and J are TRBV7-2 and TRBJ1-5; 7 bases map to TRBD1. From germline, CDR1 is SGHTA and CDR2 FQGNSA. This CDR3 has 16 amino acids. J lost 3 bases, V lost 5 bases, and 10 bases had no gene match. The CDR3: CASSHSGTDFNQPQHF. The CDR3, as DNA: TGTGCCAGCAGCCATTCCGGGACAGACTTCAATCAGCCCCAGCATTTT.

The chain links TRBV27 to TRBJ2-3; TRBD2 matches 8 bases. V lost 0 bases and J lost 1; bases outside the gene matches: 3. The CDR3 extends over 16 amino acids. Germline V gene sequence: CDR1 MNHEY, CDR2 SMNVEV (reference sequence). CDR3 region: CASSLSLRGGTDTQYF. The CDR3 DNA sequence: TGTGCCAGCAGTTTATCGTTGCGGGGGGGCACAGATACGCAGTATTTT.

CDR3 sequence (DNA): TGCGCCAGCAGCGTGAGTAGAATGAACACTGAAGCTTTCTTT. Translating gives CASSVSRMNTEAFF. V is TRBV5-1 and J is TRBJ1-1; D is unresolved. From germline, CDR1 is SGHRS and CDR2 YFSETQ. This CDR3 is built from 14 residues. Trimming removed 4 bases from V and 0 bases from J, with 10 bases in between.

V usage is TRBV18 and J usage is TRBJ1-6; D is unresolved. This CDR3 is built from 13 residues. The V end was cut by 2 bases, the J end by 5 bases, with 4 bases between. The germline CDR1 and CDR2 sequences are KGHSH and LQKENI. CDR3 coding DNA: TGTGCCAGCTCACCAGTTAATAATTCACCCCTCCACTTT. Amino acids: CASSPVNNSPLHF.

The V gene is TRBV7-3, the J gene TRBJ2-1, with a tentative D call TRBD1 (6 bases). V was clipped by 5 bases and J by 7 bases, with 9 bases between them. From germline, CDR1 is SGHTA and CDR2 FQGTGA. The CDR3 length is 12 residues. The CDR3 coding sequence is TGTGCCAGCAGCCCACAGGGAAATGAGCAGTTCTTC. Translated: CASSPQGNEQFF.